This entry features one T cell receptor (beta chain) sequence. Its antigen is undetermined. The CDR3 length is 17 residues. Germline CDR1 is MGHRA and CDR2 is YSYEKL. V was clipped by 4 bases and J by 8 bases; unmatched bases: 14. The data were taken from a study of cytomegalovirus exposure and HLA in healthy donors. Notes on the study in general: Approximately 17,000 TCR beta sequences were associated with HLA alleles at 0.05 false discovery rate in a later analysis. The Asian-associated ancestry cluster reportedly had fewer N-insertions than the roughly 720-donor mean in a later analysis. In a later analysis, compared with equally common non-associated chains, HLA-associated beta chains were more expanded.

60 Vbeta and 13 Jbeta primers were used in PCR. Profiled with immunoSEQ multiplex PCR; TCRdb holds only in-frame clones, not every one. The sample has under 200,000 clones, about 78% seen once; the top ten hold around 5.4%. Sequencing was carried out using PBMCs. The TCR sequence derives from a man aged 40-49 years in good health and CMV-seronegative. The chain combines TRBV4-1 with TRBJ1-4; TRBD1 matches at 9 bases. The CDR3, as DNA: TGCGCCAGCAGCCGGATCATATCGGGACAGGGCGGCGAAAAACTGTTTTTT. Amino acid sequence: CASSRIISGQGGEKLFF.